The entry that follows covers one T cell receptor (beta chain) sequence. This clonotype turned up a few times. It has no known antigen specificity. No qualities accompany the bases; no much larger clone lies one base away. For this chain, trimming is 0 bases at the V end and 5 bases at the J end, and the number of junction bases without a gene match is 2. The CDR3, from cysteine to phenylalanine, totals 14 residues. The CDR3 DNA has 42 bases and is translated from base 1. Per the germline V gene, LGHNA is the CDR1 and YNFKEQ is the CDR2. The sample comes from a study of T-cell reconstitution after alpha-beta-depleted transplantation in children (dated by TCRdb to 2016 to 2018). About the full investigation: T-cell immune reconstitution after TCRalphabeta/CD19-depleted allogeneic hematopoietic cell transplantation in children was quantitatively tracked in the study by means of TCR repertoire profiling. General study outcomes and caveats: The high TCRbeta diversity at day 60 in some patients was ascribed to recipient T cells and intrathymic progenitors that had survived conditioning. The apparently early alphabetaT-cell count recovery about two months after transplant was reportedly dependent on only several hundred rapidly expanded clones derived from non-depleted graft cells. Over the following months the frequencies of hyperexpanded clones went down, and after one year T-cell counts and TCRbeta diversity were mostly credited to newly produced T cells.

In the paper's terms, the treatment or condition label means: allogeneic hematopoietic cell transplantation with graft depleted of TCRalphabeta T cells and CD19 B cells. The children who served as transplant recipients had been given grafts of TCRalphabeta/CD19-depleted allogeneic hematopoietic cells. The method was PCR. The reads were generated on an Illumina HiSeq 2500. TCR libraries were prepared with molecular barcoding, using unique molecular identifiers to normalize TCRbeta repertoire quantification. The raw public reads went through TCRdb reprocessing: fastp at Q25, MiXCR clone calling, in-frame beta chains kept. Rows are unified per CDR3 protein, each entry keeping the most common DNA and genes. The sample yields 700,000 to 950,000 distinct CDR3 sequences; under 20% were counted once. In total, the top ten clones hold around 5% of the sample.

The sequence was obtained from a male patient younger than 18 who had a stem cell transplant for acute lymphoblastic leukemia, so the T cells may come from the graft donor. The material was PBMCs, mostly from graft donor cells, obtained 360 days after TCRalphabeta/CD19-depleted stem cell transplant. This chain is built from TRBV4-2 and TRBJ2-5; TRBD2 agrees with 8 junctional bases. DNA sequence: TGTGCCAGCAGCCAAGAAGCGGGAGTGGAGACCCAGTACTTC. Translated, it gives CASSQEAGVETQYF.